Ten or more counts support the clone carrying this TCR beta chain. On the basis of clinical symptoms, serum thyroxine and TRAb, thyroid ultrasound and orbital computed tomography, diagnoses were made. Out of 8.5 to 10 ml of fresh peripheral blood came the PBMCs. The CDR3 regions of TCR beta were amplified from RNA transcripts. Using the HTBI primer set, a first-round RT-PCR was run on the TCR CDR3. TCRdb recomputed calls from the multiplex PCR reads with MiXCR, one row per CDR3 protein. The sample has about 360,000 distinct CDR3 sequences; 13% are singletons. These data belong to a study of T cells in Graves' hyperthyroidism and ophthalmopathy. The material sequenced was blood. The clonotype originates from a woman aged 18-30 years with Graves' hyperthyroidism.

This CDR3 is CASSSEGADTEAFF. CDR3 nucleotides: TGTGCCAGCAGTTCGGAGGGAGCGGACACTGAAGCTTTCTTT. The chain is built from TRBV2 and TRBJ1-1, with unresolved D. The CDR3 is made up of 14 amino acids. Between the trimmed V and J ends, which lost 5 bases and 3 bases, there was a span of 13 bases. Germline V CDR1 and CDR2: SNHLY, FYNNEI. Full variable domain (remainder filled in from reference TRBV2 and TRBJ1-1): EPEVTQTPSHQVTQMGQEVILRCVPISNHLYFYWYRQILGQKVEFLVSFYNNEISEKSEIFDDQFSVERPDGSNFTLKIRSTKLEDSAMYFCASSSEGADTEAFFGQGTRLTVV.